The source of this T cell receptor (beta chain) is a study of patients and donors after allogeneic stem cell transplantation. CDR1 and CDR2 from the germline V gene are DFQATT and SNEGSKA (reference sequence). V lost 3 bases and J lost 0; bases outside the gene matches: 7. CDR3 size: 16 residues. Each CDR3 protein gets one entry after TCRdb re-called the RT-PCR reads with MiXCR. The sample lists some 960,000 distinct CDR3 sequences, 18% occurring once. The chain employs TRBV20-1 and TRBJ1-1; 10 bases match TRBD1. This TCR came from a human donor who was either an allogeneic HSCT recipient or a stem cell or donor lymphocyte infusion donor (not recorded which). It is not recorded whose cells these are; they may come from a transplant donor. Sequenced sample: blood, either unsorted or a sorted T cell fraction (not recorded which). CDR3 sequence reads: CSASGTGVGVNTEAFF. The CDR3 DNA reads TGCAGTGCTAGCGGGACAGGGGTAGGGGTGAACACTGAAGCTTTCTTT.